This entry is about one T cell receptor beta chain. As yet, its antigen is unknown. These data come from a study of cytomegalovirus exposure and HLA in healthy donors. The PCR used 60 Vbeta and 13 Jbeta primers. The protocol was immunoSEQ multiplex PCR, while the TCRdb copy is restricted to in-frame clones and leaves out a portion. The profile covers about 130,000 clones, with approximately 80% appearing a single time and 3.5% to 5% taken by the ten largest. Study-wide points: Rarity marked most TCR sequences, yet some public TCRs occurred in many donors. A few chains tied to CMV proved CMV antigen-specific in vitro. It was in a later analysis that TCR association rates were seen to vary by HLA locus, highest for DRB1 and lowest for HLA-C.

The V end lost 5 bases, the J end lost 0 bases, and 14 bases lay between the germline ends. Germline assignment: CDR1 SGHVS and CDR2 FQNEAQ. This CDR3 is 16 amino acids long. Sequencing was performed on PBMCs. The genes are TRBV7-8 and TRBJ2-1, with D possibly matching TRBD1 (6 bases). This clonotype was obtained from a male donor in good health and CMV-seropositive. CDR3 protein: CASSAYRVVSYNEQFF. The CDR3 DNA reads TGTGCCAGCAGCGCGTACAGGGTAGTCTCCTACAATGAGCAGTTCTTC.